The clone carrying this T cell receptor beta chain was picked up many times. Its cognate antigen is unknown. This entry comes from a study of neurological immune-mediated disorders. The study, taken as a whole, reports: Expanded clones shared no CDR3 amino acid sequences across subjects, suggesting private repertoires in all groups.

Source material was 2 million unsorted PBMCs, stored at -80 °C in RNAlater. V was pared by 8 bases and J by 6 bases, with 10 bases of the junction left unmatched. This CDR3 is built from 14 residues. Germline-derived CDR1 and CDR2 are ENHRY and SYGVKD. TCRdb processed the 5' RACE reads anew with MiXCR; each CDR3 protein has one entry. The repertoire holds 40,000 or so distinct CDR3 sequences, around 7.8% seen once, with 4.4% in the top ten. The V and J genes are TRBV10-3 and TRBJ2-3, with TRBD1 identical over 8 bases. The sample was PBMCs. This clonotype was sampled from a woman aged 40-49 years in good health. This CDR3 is CAIQLDRASDTQYF. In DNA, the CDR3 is TGTGCCATCCAACTGGACAGGGCCTCCGATACGCAGTATTTT.